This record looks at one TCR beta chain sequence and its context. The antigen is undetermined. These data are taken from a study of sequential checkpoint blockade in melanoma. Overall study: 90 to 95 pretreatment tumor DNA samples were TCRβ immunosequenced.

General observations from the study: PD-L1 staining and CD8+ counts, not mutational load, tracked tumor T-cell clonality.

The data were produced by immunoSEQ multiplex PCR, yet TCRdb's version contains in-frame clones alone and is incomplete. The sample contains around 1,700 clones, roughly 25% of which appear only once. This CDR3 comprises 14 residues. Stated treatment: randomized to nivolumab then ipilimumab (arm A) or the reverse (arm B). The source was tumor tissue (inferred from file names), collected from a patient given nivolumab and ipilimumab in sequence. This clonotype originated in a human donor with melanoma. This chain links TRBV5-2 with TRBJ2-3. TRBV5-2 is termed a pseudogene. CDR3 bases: TGTGCCAGCAGCTTATCTCATGGAACAGATACGCAGTATTTT. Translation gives CASSLSHGTDTQYF.